The 21 T cell receptor beta chains in this list originate from one sample, sequenced in a study of T-cell memory formation after mild COVID-19. One entry per CDR3 protein, called by TCRdb with MiXCR from the 5' RACE reads. The repertoire holds approximately 350,000 distinct CDR3 sequences, with 13% as singletons. The sample comprised PBMCs or a T cell subset sorted from them (not recorded which). The origin of the receptors is a young man who had mild COVID-19 (a few samples of this study predate the infection). Cell type and time point are not known.

This clonotype was counted only a few times. The rearrangement joins TRBV28 to TRBJ2-5; TRBD1 agrees at 9 bases. CDR1 is MDHEN, CDR2 SYDVKM, per germline. The junction had 8 bases not matched to a gene; V was cut back by 5 bases and J by 1 base. The CDR3 totals 16 residues. The CDR3 bases are TGTGCCAGCAGTGTACAGGGGGCAGGTCCCCAAGAGACCCAGTACTTC. The encoded protein is CASSVQGAGPQETQYF.

By proportion, this clonotype is medium-sized. V gene TRBV5-1 combines with J gene TRBJ2-3; D is tentatively TRBD1 or TRBD2 (6 bases each). The CDR3 runs 15 residues. The V end lost 1 base, the J end lost 5 bases, and 14 bases lay between the germline ends. Germline V gives CDR1 SGHRS, CDR2 YFSETQ. Written as DNA, the CDR3 is TGCGCCAGCAGCTTGATGGGGGGCCGGGGAGATACGCAGTATTTT. Protein product: CASSLMGGRGDTQYF.

This chain links TRBV19 with TRBJ2-1, with TRBD2 matching over 8 bases. The germline CDR1 and CDR2 sequences are LNHDA and SQIVND (reference sequence). There are 11 residues in the CDR3. The junction had 4 bases not matched to a gene; V was cut back by 9 bases and J by 9 bases. The CDR3 loop is CASGGVFEQFF. CDR3 bases: TGTGCCAGCGGGGGGGTCTTTGAGCAGTTCTTC. The whole variable domain, remainder taken from reference TRBV19 and TRBJ2-1, is DGGITQSPKYLFRKEGQNVTLSCEQNLNHDAMYWYRQDPGQGLRLIYYSQIVNDFQKGDIAEGYSVSREKKESFPLTVTSAQKNPTAFYLCASGGVFEQFFGPGTRLTVL.

This clonotype was detected many times. This sequence joins TRBV5-1 and TRBJ2-1, with a weak D call TRBD2 (5 bases). The germline gives CDR1 SGHRS, CDR2 YFSETQ. With 4 bases removed from V and 8 bases from J, the gap between germline ends came to 22 bases. The CDR3 is 16 residues long. CDR3 sequence reads: CASSGKDSGGVDEQFF. The CDR3, as DNA: TGCGCCAGCAGCGGCAAGGACTCCGGTGGTGTCGATGAGCAGTTCTTC.

This chain uses TRBV28 with TRBJ1-1, with 10 bases matching TRBD1. Germline CDR1 reads MDHEN; CDR2 reads SYDVKM. The CDR3 is 13 amino acids. The V segment lost 5 bases and the J segment 10 bases; nucleotides outside the gene matches: 7. CDR3 region: CASSALDRGLAFF. The CDR3, as DNA: TGTGCCAGCAGTGCCCTTGACAGGGGGCTAGCTTTCTTT.

This clonotype was detected a few times. This chain uses TRBV4-2 with TRBJ1-1, with 9 bases lining up with TRBD1. After removal of 0 bases from V and 4 bases from J, the junction contained 9 bases not matched to a gene. Germline assignment: CDR1 LGHNA and CDR2 YNFKEQ. CDR3 length: 17 residues. In nucleotides, the CDR3 is TGTGCCAGCAGCCAAGACCCGGGACAGGGAACGGCCACTGAAGCTTTCTTT. This translates into CASSQDPGQGTATEAFF.

This clonotype turned up a few times. DNA for the CDR3: TGCAGTGCTATCATCCTCAGCTCCTACAATGAGCAGTTCTTC. Translated: CSAIILSSYNEQFF. The chain recombines TRBV20-1 with TRBJ2-1; D gene ambiguous. Trimming stripped 4 bases from V and 0 bases from J, with 10 bases between. The CDR3 loop spans 14 amino acids. Germline CDR1 DFQATT, CDR2 SNEGSKA (reference sequence).

This clonotype has only a few counts. The J gene is TRBJ2-5, the V gene TRBV6-5, with unresolved D. The CDR3 extends over 14 amino acids. V lost 2 bases and J lost 8, with 15 bases in between. Germline-derived CDR1 and CDR2 are MNHEY and SVGAGI. The CDR3: CASSYTLALGTQYF. CDR3 nucleotides: TGTGCCAGCAGTTACACTTTGGCTTTGGGAACCCAGTACTTC.

V is TRBV7-9 and J is TRBJ2-7; the D is unclear. Looked up from germline, CDR1 is SEHNR and CDR2 is FQNEAQ (reference sequence). V was trimmed by 3 bases and J by 7 bases, leaving 4 bases between them. This CDR3 has 10 residues. DNA of the CDR3: TGTGCCAGCAGCTTGCTAGAGCAGTACTTC. This encodes CASSLLEQYF.

This clonotype was detected only a few times. V is TRBV18 and J is TRBJ2-2; D may be TRBD1 or TRBD2 (6 bases each). The CDR3 is 16 residues long. The germline V and J ends were trimmed by 8 bases and 6 bases, with 22 bases remaining between them. CDR1 KGHSH and CDR2 LQKENI come from the germline V gene. The CDR3, as DNA: TGTGCCAGCGCGTGGGGGGCATCCCTGGCCCCCGGGGAGCTGTTTTTT. It specifies CASAWGASLAPGELFF.

The rearrangement joins TRBV5-5 to TRBJ2-1, with 11 bases identical to TRBD2. Germline V gene lookup returns CDR1 SGHKS and CDR2 YYEKEE (reference sequence). The V gene end was trimmed by 7 bases and the J gene end by 4 bases; junction bases not matched to a gene: 10. The length of the CDR3 is 16 residues. This CDR3 reads CASLSTSGKQYNEQFF. CDR3 in DNA: TGTGCCAGCCTCTCGACTAGCGGGAAGCAATACAATGAGCAGTTCTTC. The full variable domain, completed using reference TRBV5-5 and TRBJ2-1, is DAGVTQSPTHLIKTRGQQVTLRCSPISGHKSVSWYQQVLGQGPQFIFQYYEKEERGRGNFPDRFSARQFPNYSSELNVNALLLGDSALYLCASLSTSGKQYNEQFFGPGTRLTVL.

This clonotype was seen ten or more times. The chain joins TRBV20-1 to TRBJ2-5; the D gene is possibly TRBD2 (5 bases). The CDR3 runs to 16 residues. CDR1 and CDR2 from the germline V gene are DFQATT and SNEGSKA (reference sequence). V lost 0 bases and J lost 5, with 19 bases in between. CDR3 loop: CSARDGRALGGETQYF. CDR3 bases: TGCAGTGCTAGAGACGGGCGGGCTTTAGGTGGCGAGACCCAGTACTTC.

The sample holds a few counts of this clonotype. This chain's CDR3 is CASSLFPMNTEAFF. As DNA, the CDR3 is TGTGCCAGCAGCTTGTTCCCTATGAACACTGAAGCTTTCTTT. The chain joins TRBV5-5 to TRBJ1-1; D not certain. The V and J ends lost 1 base and 0 bases respectively, with 7 bases between them. The germline CDR1 and CDR2 sequences are SGHKS and YYEKEE (reference sequence). The CDR3 is 14 residues long.

This clonotype was counted ten times or more. The chain has TRBV5-1 and TRBJ2-2; 7 bases line up with TRBD1. Germline V gene lookup returns CDR1 SGHRS and CDR2 YFSETQ. The CDR3 covers 15 residues. V lost 4 bases to trimming and J lost 2 bases; unmatched junction nucleotides: 5. The DNA for the CDR3 is TGCGCCAGCAGCCCCGGGACAGCAAACACCGGGGAGCTGTTTTTT. It translates to CASSPGTANTGELFF.

A word on this clonotype: One end of the junction is discordant with germline, which a read error may explain. The J gene is TRBJ1-4, the V gene TRBV7-2; 11 nucleotides match TRBD1. The length of the CDR3 is 13 residues. Germline V gives CDR1 SGHTA, CDR2 FQGNSA. Here the CDR3 reads CASSYGTGGEKLF. CDR3 coding DNA: TGTGCCAGCAGCTACGGGACAGGGGGTGAAAAACTGTTT.

This clonotype was seen many times. This sequence joins TRBV30 and TRBJ2-2; a weak D match, TRBD2 (7 bases). From germline, CDR1 is GTSNPN and CDR2 SVGIG (reference sequence). Trimming stripped 3 bases from V and 3 bases from J, with 14 bases between. The CDR3 is 15 residues long. The CDR3 DNA follows: TGTGCCTGGAGACCGGGGGGCCGTTACACCGGGGAGCTGTTTTTT. Translating gives CAWRPGGRYTGELFF. The full variable domain, rest sourced from reference TRBV30 and TRBJ2-2, is SQTIHQWPATLVQPVGSPLSLECTVEGTSNPNLYWYRQAAGRGLQLLFYSVGIGQISSEVPQNLSASRPQDRQFILSSKKLLLSDSGFYLCAWRPGGRYTGELFFGEGSRLTVL.

The chain uses TRBV6-2 or TRBV6-3 and TRBJ1-2; D is ambiguous. Deletions cut 11 bases from V and 3 bases from J, with 16 bases between. This CDR3 contains 13 residues. Germline assignment: CDR1 MNHEY and CDR2 SVGEGT. The CDR3 bases are TGTGCCCCAAAGGAGGAGATACACTATGGCTACACCTTC. Translating it yields CAPKEEIHYGYTF.

The table lists this clonotype with a few counts. V and J are TRBV4-3 and TRBJ1-6; D is perhaps TRBD1 (6 bases). V shed 2 bases and J shed 10 bases, with 12 bases lying between them. This CDR3 is built from 14 residues. CDR1 and CDR2 (germline): LGHNA, YSLEER. CDR3 in DNA: TGCGCCAGCAGCCAACATAGGGGGGAATCACCCCTCCACTTT. Its protein is CASSQHRGESPLHF.

This clonotype was observed a handful of times. The genes are TRBV11-2 and TRBJ2-3; a weak D match, TRBD2 (6 bases). CDR1 and CDR2 from the germline V gene are SGHAT and FQNNGV. Trimming cost V 4 bases and J 4 bases, with 24 bases left between them. The CDR3 is made up of 18 amino acids. The CDR3 DNA is TGTGCCAGCAGCTCCAAGAGGGCAGGGCCAGCGGGCGCAGATACGCAGTATTTT. Its protein product is CASSSKRAGPAGADTQYF.

This clonotype was seen a few times. The rearrangement joins TRBV20-1 to TRBJ2-3, with TRBD1 identical over 9 bases. Germline CDR1 and CDR2: DFQATT and SNEGSKA (reference sequence). V lost 1 base and J lost 7; bases outside the gene matches: 9. There are 15 residues in the CDR3. The CDR3 DNA follows: TGCAGTGCTAGAGTGACCGGGACAGGGCTACATACGCAGTATTTT. Translating it yields CSARVTGTGLHTQYF.

The V call is TRBV5-1, the J call TRBJ2-3; D perhaps matches TRBD2 (6 bases). The CDR3 extends over 14 amino acids. Germline CDR1 and CDR2: SGHRS and YFSETQ. Trimming shortened V by 1 base and J by 6 bases, and 12 bases separated the two germline ends. Here the CDR3 DNA reads TGCGCCAGCAGCTTGAATACGGGGGTGGATACGCAGTATTTT. Protein: CASSLNTGVDTQYF.